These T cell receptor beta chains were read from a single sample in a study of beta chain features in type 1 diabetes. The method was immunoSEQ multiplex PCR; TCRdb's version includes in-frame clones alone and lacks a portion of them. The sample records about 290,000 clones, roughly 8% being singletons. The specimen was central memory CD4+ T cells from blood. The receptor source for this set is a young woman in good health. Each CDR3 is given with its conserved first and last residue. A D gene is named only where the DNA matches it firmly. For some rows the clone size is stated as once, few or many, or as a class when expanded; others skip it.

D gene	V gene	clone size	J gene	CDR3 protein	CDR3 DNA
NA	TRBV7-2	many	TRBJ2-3	CASSSSGQPSDTQYF	TGTGCCAGCAGCTCCTCGGGCCAACCCTCGGATACGCAGTATTTT
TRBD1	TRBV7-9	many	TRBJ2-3	CASSRWGQGTTDTQYF	TGTGCCAGCAGCCGCTGGGGACAGGGAACCACAGATACGCAGTATTTT
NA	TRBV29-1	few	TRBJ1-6	CSVGEGNNSPLHF	TGCAGCGTTGGGGAGGGAAATAATTCACCCCTCCACTTT
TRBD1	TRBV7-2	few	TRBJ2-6	CASSVGPTGAGANVLTF	TGTGCCAGCAGCGTGGGGCCGACAGGGGCTGGGGCCAACGTCCTGACTTTC
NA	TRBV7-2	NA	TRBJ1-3	CASSPTGYSGNTIYF	TGTGCCAGCAGCCCTACTGGTTACTCTGGAAACACCATATATTTT
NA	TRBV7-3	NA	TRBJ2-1	CASSPRGRGTYNEQFF	TGTGCCAGCAGCCCCCGGGGAAGAGGCACCTACAATGAGCAGTTCTTC
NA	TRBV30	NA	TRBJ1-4	CAWSVGSHNEKLFF	TGTGCCTGGAGTGTGGGTAGCCATAATGAAAAACTGTTTTTT
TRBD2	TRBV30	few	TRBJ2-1	CAWENRAGGSNEQFF	TGTGCCTGGGAAAACCGAGCGGGAGGCTCGAATGAGCAGTTCTTC
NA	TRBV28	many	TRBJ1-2	CASSLAQHNYGYTF	TGTGCCAGCAGTTTAGCCCAGCATAACTATGGCTACACCTTC
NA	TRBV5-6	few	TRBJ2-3	CASSLLGLTPPRHF	TGTGCCAGCAGCTTGTTGGGTTTAACCCCCCCGCGACATTTT
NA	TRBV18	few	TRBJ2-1	CASSITGYNEQFF	TGTGCCAGCTCAATCACCGGCTACAATGAGCAGTTCTTC
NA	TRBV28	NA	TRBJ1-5	CASSLQDQPQHF	TGTGCCAGCAGTTTACAGGATCAGCCCCAGCATTTT
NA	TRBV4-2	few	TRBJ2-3	CASSQNPIGNTDTQYF	TGTGCCAGCAGCCAAAATCCCATAGGTAACACAGATACGCAGTATTTT
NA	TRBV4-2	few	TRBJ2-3	CASSLKGTDTQYF	TGTGCCAGCAGCTTGAAGGGCACAGATACGCAGTATTTT
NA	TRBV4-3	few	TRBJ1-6	CASSQVQRSSYNSPLHF	TGCGCCAGCAGCCAAGTCCAGAGAAGCTCCTATAATTCACCCCTCCACTTT
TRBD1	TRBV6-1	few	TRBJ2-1	CASSGATGGSYNEQFF	TGTGCCAGCAGTGGGGCTACAGGGGGGAGCTACAATGAGCAGTTCTTC
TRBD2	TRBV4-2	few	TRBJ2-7	CASSQDFSSGEQYF	TGTGCCAGCAGCCAAGATTTTTCTAGCGGAGAGCAGTACTTC
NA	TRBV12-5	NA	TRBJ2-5	CASGEGSSQETQYF	TGTGCTAGTGGTGAAGGAAGTAGCCAAGAGACCCAGTACTTC
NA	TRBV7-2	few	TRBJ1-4	CASSLTSVKEKLFF	TGTGCCAGCAGCCTAACATCTGTTAAGGAAAAACTGTTTTTT
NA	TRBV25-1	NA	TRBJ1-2	CASSSDNYGYTF	TGTGCCAGCAGTTCCGACAACTATGGCTACACCTTC
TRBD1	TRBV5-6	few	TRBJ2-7	CASSVLDRAPLF	TGTGCCAGCAGCGTATTAGACAGGGCCCCTCTCTTC
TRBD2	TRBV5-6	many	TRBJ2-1	CASSVERESSYNEQFF	TGTGCCAGCAGCGTGGAGCGGGAGAGCTCCTACAATGAGCAGTTCTTC
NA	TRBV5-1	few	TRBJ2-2	CASSSAGQGLNTGELFF	TGCGCCAGCAGCAGCGCGGGTCAGGGTCTGAACACCGGGGAGCTGTTTTTT
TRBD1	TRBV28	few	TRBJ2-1	CASSFRGLDRGTYNEQFF	TGTGCCAGCAGTTTCAGAGGGCTCGACAGGGGGACCTACAATGAGCAGTTCTTC
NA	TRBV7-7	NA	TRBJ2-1	CASSAQGPLGGEQFF	TGTGCTAGCAGCGCTCAGGGACCCCTTGGGGGTGAGCAGTTCTTC